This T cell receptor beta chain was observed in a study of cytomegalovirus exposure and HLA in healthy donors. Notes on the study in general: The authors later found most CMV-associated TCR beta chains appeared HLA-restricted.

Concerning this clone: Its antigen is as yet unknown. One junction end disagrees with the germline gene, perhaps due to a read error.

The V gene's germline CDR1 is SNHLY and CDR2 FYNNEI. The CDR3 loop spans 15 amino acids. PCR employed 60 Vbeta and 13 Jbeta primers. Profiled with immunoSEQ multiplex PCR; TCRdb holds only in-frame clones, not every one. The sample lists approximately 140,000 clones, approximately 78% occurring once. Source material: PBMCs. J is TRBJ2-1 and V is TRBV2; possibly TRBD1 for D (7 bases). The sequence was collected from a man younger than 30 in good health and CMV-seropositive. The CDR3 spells CATSPEGTAYNGQFF. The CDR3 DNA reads TGTGCCACTTCCCCGGAGGGGACAGCTTACAATGGGCAGTTCTTC.